A single sample gave rise to the 21 T cell receptor beta chains below, sequenced in a study of shared clonotypes between healthy human individuals. Method: immunoSEQ multiplex PCR; TCRdb's copy keeps in-frame clones and lacks some. In the table there are about 510,000 clones, nearly 80% of which are singletons. Sequenced material: PBMCs. The receptors come from a woman in her thirties or forties in good health. Some clones in this sample may be carry-over from other donors' samples.

The CDR3 nucleotides read TGTGCCAGCAGCCTTCCCTCAAACAGGGTCGGTGAGCAGTTCTTC. Its translation is CASSLPSNRVGEQFF. The chain couples TRBV28 to TRBJ2-1; perhaps TRBD1 as D (6 bases). The V end was cut by 6 bases, the J end by 9 bases, with 21 bases between. The CDR3 has 15 residues. Germline V gene lookup returns CDR1 MDHEN and CDR2 SYDVKM. Complete variable domain (other parts from reference TRBV28 and TRBJ2-1): DVKVTQSSRYLVKRTGEKVFLECVQDMDHENMFWYRQDPGLGLRLIYFSYDVKMKEKGDIPEGYSVSREKKERFSLILESASTNQTSMYLCASSLPSNRVGEQFFGPGTRLTVL.

V usage is TRBV19 and J usage is TRBJ2-1; possibly TRBD1 or TRBD2 for D (5 bases each). Trimming stripped 6 bases from V and 6 bases from J, with 18 bases between. The germline CDR1 and CDR2 sequences are LNHDA and SQIVND (reference sequence). The CDR3 has 15 amino acids. CDR3 loop: CASSAGTPIPNEQFF. The DNA of the CDR3 is TGTGCCAGTAGCGCCGGGACCCCAATCCCCAATGAGCAGTTCTTC.

This chain connects TRBV19 to TRBJ1-1, with D possibly being TRBD1 (5 bases). The CDR3 is 14 amino acids. V was cut by 2 bases and J by 5 bases, with 12 bases left in between. Germline lookup yields CDR1 LNHDA and CDR2 SQIVND (reference sequence). The chain's CDR3 is CASSIRGVNTEAFF. CDR3 bases: TGTGCCAGTAGTATAAGAGGGGTCAATACTGAAGCTTTCTTT.

The chain is built from TRBV5-1 and TRBJ2-7, with TRBD1 identical over 10 bases. Germline V CDR1 and CDR2: SGHRS, YFSETQ. The J segment lost 4 bases and the V segment lost 0 bases, leaving 4 bases of the junction unmatched. The CDR3 totals 15 residues. The CDR3: CASSLGQGAQYEQYF. The CDR3 bases are TGCGCCAGCAGCTTGGGACAGGGGGCACAATACGAGCAGTACTTC.

The J gene is TRBJ2-7, the V gene TRBV23-1; 7 bases map to TRBD1. TRBV23-1 is classed as an ORF, of uncertain function. This CDR3 has 18 residues. The V gene end was trimmed by 10 bases and the J gene end by 2 bases; junction bases not matched to a gene: 23. This chain's CDR3 is CATPKIRTGLYSPYEQYF. The DNA for the CDR3 is TGCGCCACCCCAAAGATCCGGACAGGCTTATACTCCCCCTACGAGCAGTACTTC.

This clone was found a few times. The chain joins TRBV5-1 to TRBJ2-1, with 12 positions matching TRBD2. The germline V gene has CDR1 SGHRS and CDR2 YFSETQ. This CDR3 has 16 amino acids. The junction had 7 bases not matched to a gene; V was cut back by 4 bases and J by 5 bases. The DNA for the CDR3 is TGCGCCAGCAGCAACCTAGCGGGAGGGCCCGACAATGAGCAGTTCTTC. As protein: CASSNLAGGPDNEQFF. The entire variable domain, with the rest obtained from reference TRBV5-1 and TRBJ2-1, is as follows: KAGVTQTPRYLIKTRGQQVTLSCSPISGHRSVSWYQQTPGQGLQFLFEYFSETQRNKGNFPGRFSGRQFSNSRSEMNVSTLELGDSALYLCASSNLAGGPDNEQFFGPGTRLTVL.

The V call is TRBV7-3, the J call TRBJ2-7; TRBD2 might be the D (6 bases). The germline V and J ends were trimmed by 1 base and 5 bases, with 9 bases remaining between them. This CDR3 region has 13 residues. Per the germline V gene, CDR1 is SGHTA and CDR2 is FQGTGA. Here the CDR3 DNA reads TGTGCCAGCAGCTTAAGACGGGAGAACGAGCAGTACTTC. Its translation: CASSLRRENEQYF. Drawing the rest from reference TRBV7-3 and TRBJ2-7, the complete variable domain is GAGVSQTPSNKVTEKGKYVELRCDPISGHTALYWYRQSLGQGPEFLIYFQGTGAADDSGLPNDRFFAVRPEGSVSTLKIQRTERGDSAVYLCASSLRRENEQYFGPGTRLTVT.

This rearrangement joins TRBV4-3 to TRBJ2-5; D is uncertain. The CDR3 has 13 amino acids. The germline CDR1 and CDR2 sequences are LGHNA and YSLEER. The ends were cut back, 2 bases at V and 1 base at J, with 5 bases in the middle. CDR3 coding DNA: TGCGCCAGCAGCCAATCAGGCCAAGAGACCCAGTACTTC. Translating it yields CASSQSGQETQYF.

The V and J genes are TRBV7-2 and TRBJ1-1; D is ambiguous. Germline CDR1 and CDR2: SGHTA and FQGNSA. This CDR3 comprises 14 residues. V lost 4 bases and J lost 5, with 14 bases in between. In nucleotides, the CDR3 is TGTGCCAGCAGCTCGGACGGAGCAGGAACTGAAGCTTTCTTT. It is translated as CASSSDGAGTEAFF.

The gene calls are TRBV5-1 and TRBJ2-1, with 8 bases lining up with TRBD2. The germline gives CDR1 SGHRS, CDR2 YFSETQ. The CDR3 is 14 residues long. Germline trimming cut 0 bases from V and 13 bases from J; bases unmatched to any gene: 9. CDR3 DNA: TGCGCCAGCAGCTTGGAGACAACCGGGACTAGTCAGTTCTTC. Translating it yields CASSLETTGTSQFF.

V and J are TRBV4-1 and TRBJ1-4; D ambiguous. CDR1 is MGHRA, CDR2 YSYEKL, per germline. CDR3 length equals 14 residues. V was pared by 1 base and J by 7 bases, with 10 bases between. Here the CDR3 reads CASSQGSEGEKLFF. The CDR3 coding sequence is TGCGCCAGCAGCCAAGGCAGTGAGGGTGAAAAACTGTTTTTT.

This chain joins TRBV7-3 and TRBJ2-7, with D perhaps assigned TRBD1 or TRBD2 (5 bases each). Germline CDR1 reads SGHTA; CDR2 reads FQGTGA. Trimming left V 8 bases short and J 2 bases short, with 13 bases between. The CDR3 loop spans 13 amino acids. CDR3 sequence: CASAPGAPYEQYF. In nucleotides, the CDR3 is TGTGCCAGCGCCCCCGGGGCTCCCTACGAGCAGTACTTC.

CDR3 bases: TGTGCCAGCAGTACGACAGGGAAAAGCACTGAAGCTTTCTTT. The encoded protein is CASSTTGKSTEAFF. This sequence joins TRBV28 and TRBJ1-1, with 7 bases that match TRBD1. Trimming cost V 5 bases and J 4 bases; bases outside gene matches: 7. This CDR3 has 14 residues. In germline, CDR1 is MDHEN, CDR2 SYDVKM.

The rearrangement links TRBV6-6 to TRBJ2-3; D is unresolved. This CDR3 has 14 amino acids. CDR1 MNHNY and CDR2 SVGAGI come from the germline V gene (reference sequence). The V gene lost 0 bases and the J gene lost 5 bases, with 9 bases spanning the gap. The CDR3 DNA sequence: TGTGCCAGCAGTTACTCGAGGCCGGAAGATACGCAGTATTTT. This translates into CASSYSRPEDTQYF.

The chain carries TRBV5-8 and TRBJ2-3; maybe TRBD2 (6 bases). The V and J ends lost 4 bases and 6 bases respectively, with 15 bases between them. The CDR3 consists of 14 residues. Germline V gene sequence: CDR1 SGHTS, CDR2 YDEGEE. CDR3 sequence reads: CASSGGTRLDTQYF. CDR3 nucleotide sequence: TGTGCCAGCAGCGGCGGGACGCGCTTGGATACGCAGTATTTT.

V usage is TRBV5-1 and J usage is TRBJ2-3, with D possibly matching TRBD2 (6 bases). V was pared by 4 bases and J by 2 bases, with 8 bases between. CDR3 length: 13 amino acids. Germline V lookup: CDR1 SGHRS, CDR2 YFSETQ. Here the CDR3 reads CASSRDFTDTQYF. The CDR3 region has the DNA TGCGCCAGCAGCCGGGACTTCACAGATACGCAGTATTTT.

This clone was seen just once. The chain links TRBV29-1 to TRBJ1-4; the D is unclear. Deletions cut 4 bases from V and 3 bases from J, with 6 bases between. The CDR3 consists of 12 residues. Germline CDR1 SQVTM, CDR2 ANQGSEA. The chain's CDR3 is CSVAASNEKLFF. CDR3 nucleotide sequence: TGCAGCGTTGCGGCTTCTAATGAAAAACTGTTTTTT.

The V call is TRBV29-1, the J call TRBJ2-7; D unclear. The germline V gene encodes CDR1 SQVTM and CDR2 ANQGSEA. CDR3 size: 12 residues. Deletions cut 6 bases from V and 0 bases from J, with 9 bases between. For the CDR3, the DNA is TGCAGCGTGTCCCCCTCCTCCTACGAGCAGTACTTC. Its translation: CSVSPSSYEQYF.

The chain recombines TRBV21-1 with TRBJ2-1; the DNA was not compared with TRBD2, the D call given in the table. TRBV21-1 is annotated as a pseudogene. The CDR3 has 15 amino acids. CDR3 bases: TGTGCCAGCAGCTTAGTTCCAGAGGCCTACAATGAGCAGTTCTTC. Its translation is CASSLVPEAYNEQFF.

This rearrangement joins TRBV25-1 to TRBJ2-7; 10 positions match TRBD1. Germline CDR1 is MGHDK and CDR2 is SYGVNS. The length of the CDR3 is 17 residues. The V segment lost 3 bases and the J segment 2 bases; nucleotides outside the gene matches: 10. In nucleotides, the CDR3 is TGTGCCAGCAGTGAGGTTGGTTTGGGACAGGGGACCTACGAGCAGTACTTC. It specifies CASSEVGLGQGTYEQYF.

The CDR3 DNA sequence: TGTGCCAGCAGCTTAATGCCTAGCGGGAGGGCCGGGAGCTCCTACAATGAGCAGTTCTTC. Amino acids: CASSLMPSGRAGSSYNEQFF. V and J are TRBV7-3 and TRBJ2-1, with TRBD2 matching 12 bases. The CDR3 runs 20 residues. V trimming: 1 base; J trimming: 0 bases; junction bases outside the gene matches: 10. Per the germline V gene, CDR1 is SGHTA and CDR2 is FQGTGA.